Listed below are T cell receptor beta chains from one sample, sequenced in a study of control samples from healthy donors and cancer patients. Generated by immunoSEQ multiplex PCR, the TCRdb table keeps only in-frame clones and is missing some. The data hold some 120,000 clones, with roughly 94% observed a single time. Sequenced sample: blood. These receptors came from a man between 25 and 39 years old in good health. Each CDR3 is given with its conserved first and last residue. The D gene is left open where the match is weak. The size field is filled for only some rows; it gives once, few, many or a size class.

CDR3aa: CASTPGQGAKGYTF
CDR3nt: TGCGCCAGCACCCCGGGACAGGGGGCGAAGGGCTACACCTTC
j_gene: TRBJ1-2
v_gene: TRBV10-1
d_gene: TRBD1
abundance: .

CDR3aa: CASSMGLAVTDTQYF
CDR3nt: TGTGCCAGTAGTATGGGACTAGCGGTCACAGATACGCAGTATTTT
j_gene: TRBJ2-3
v_gene: TRBV19
d_gene: TRBD2
abundance: .

CDR3aa: CASRGISNYGYTF
CDR3nt: TGTGCCAGTAGGGGCATCTCTAACTATGGCTACACCTTC
j_gene: TRBJ1-2
v_gene: TRBV19
d_gene: .
abundance: .

CDR3aa: CAISESIGTVQYGYTF
CDR3nt: TGTGCCATCAGTGAGTCGATCGGGACAGTACAGTATGGCTACACCTTC
j_gene: TRBJ1-2
v_gene: TRBV10-3
d_gene: TRBD1
abundance: .

CDR3aa: CASSSTSPGELFF
CDR3nt: TGTGCCAGCAGCTCGACTAGCCCCGGGGAGCTGTTTTTT
j_gene: TRBJ2-2
v_gene: TRBV11-2
d_gene: TRBD2
abundance: .

CDR3aa: CASSLRGTGNTIYF
CDR3nt: TGTGCCAGCAGCTTACGAGGGACTGGAAACACCATATATTTT
j_gene: TRBJ1-3
v_gene: TRBV7-2
d_gene: .
abundance: once

CDR3aa: CATSRGGRGQGFSYEQYF
CDR3nt: TGTGCCACCAGCAGAGGAGGAAGGGGACAGGGGTTTTCCTACGAGCAGTACTTC
j_gene: TRBJ2-7
v_gene: TRBV15
d_gene: TRBD1
abundance: .

CDR3aa: CASRWQGGKLFF
CDR3nt: TGTGCCAGCAGATGGCAGGGAGGAAAACTGTTTTTT
j_gene: TRBJ1-4
v_gene: TRBV6-5
d_gene: .
abundance: .

CDR3aa: CACLRAVASFSYEQYF
CDR3nt: TGTGCCTGCCTCAGGGCCGTGGCTTCCTTCTCCTACGAGCAGTACTTC
j_gene: TRBJ2-7
v_gene: TRBV30
d_gene: .
abundance: .

CDR3aa: CASSLAGTSQETQYF
CDR3nt: TGTGCCAGCAGCTTAGCCGGGACAAGTCAAGAGACCCAGTACTTC
j_gene: TRBJ2-5
v_gene: TRBV13
d_gene: .
abundance: .

CDR3aa: CASSTTGVPYEQYF
CDR3nt: TGTGCCAGTAGTACGACAGGGGTCCCCTACGAGCAGTACTTC
j_gene: TRBJ2-7
v_gene: TRBV19
d_gene: TRBD1
abundance: .